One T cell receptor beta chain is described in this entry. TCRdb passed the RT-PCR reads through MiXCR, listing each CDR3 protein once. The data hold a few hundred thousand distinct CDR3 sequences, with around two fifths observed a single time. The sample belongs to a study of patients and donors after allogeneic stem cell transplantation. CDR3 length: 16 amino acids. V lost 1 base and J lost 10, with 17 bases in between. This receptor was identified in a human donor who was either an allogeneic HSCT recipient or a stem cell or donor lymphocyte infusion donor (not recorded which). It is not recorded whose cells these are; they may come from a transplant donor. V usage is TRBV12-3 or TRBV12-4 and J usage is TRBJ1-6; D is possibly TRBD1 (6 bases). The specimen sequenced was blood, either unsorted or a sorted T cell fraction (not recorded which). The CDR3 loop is CASSLVLGAIGSPLHF. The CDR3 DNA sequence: TGTGCCAGCAGTTTAGTTCTGGGGGCAATTGGATCACCCCTCCACTTT.